This passage covers 20 T cell receptor beta chains from one sample sequenced in a study of blood T cell repertoires in COVID-19. TCRdb keeps only in-frame clones here, not all; method: immunoSEQ multiplex PCR. Here the sample spans about 80,000 clones, under 90% being singletons. Sequenced material: peripheral blood. The receptor set was obtained from a human donor in a cohort sampled during active COVID-19.

The chain links TRBV28 to TRBJ2-7; 7 bases agree with TRBD1. Trimming removed 7 bases from V and 4 bases from J; junction bases left unmatched: 10. This CDR3 region has 14 residues. Per germline, CDR1 MDHEN and CDR2 SYDVKM. CDR3 coding DNA: TGTGCCAGCAACGGGGCAGGGGGTGGTTACGAGCAGTACTTC. Protein: CASNGAGGGYEQYF.

V gene TRBV7-3 combines with J gene TRBJ1-2; TRBD1 might be the D (6 bases). Trimming cost V 4 bases and J 5 bases, with 14 bases left between them. This CDR3 is 14 amino acids long. Germline lookup yields CDR1 SGHTA and CDR2 FQGTGA. DNA of the CDR3: TGTGCCAGCAGCTCAAACACAGGGCTGTATGGCTACACCTTC. This encodes CASSSNTGLYGYTF.

Concerning this clone itself: The same CDR3 can be traced to other DNA sequences in this sample. The chain recombines TRBV10-2 with TRBJ2-3; D remains ambiguous. V lost 0 bases and J lost 0, with 7 bases in between. CDR1 and CDR2 from the germline V gene are WSHSY and SAAADI. The CDR3 consists of 15 residues. The CDR3 bases are TGCGCCAGCAGTGAGTCTCCGACTAGCACAGATACGCAGTATTTT. It codes for CASSESPTSTDTQYF.

This chain uses TRBV30 with TRBJ1-4; D remains ambiguous. V shed 2 bases and J shed 4 bases, with 11 bases lying between them. The V gene's germline CDR1 is GTSNPN and CDR2 SVGIG (reference sequence). The CDR3 sequence is 14 residues long. The CDR3 reads CAWSLTAGNEKLFF. The CDR3 bases are TGTGCCTGGAGTCTAACAGCTGGTAATGAAAAACTGTTTTTT.

V is TRBV11-3 and J is TRBJ2-1, with TRBD1 identical over 9 bases. The germline V gene encodes CDR1 SGHNT and CDR2 YENEEA. V trimming: 3 bases; J trimming: 5 bases; junction bases outside the gene matches: 5. The CDR3 loop spans 15 amino acids. This chain's CDR3 is CASSLGTGKHNEQFF. The CDR3 DNA follows: TGTGCCAGCAGCTTGGGGACAGGGAAGCACAATGAGCAGTTCTTC.

J is TRBJ2-3 and V is TRBV6-1, with a weak D call TRBD1 (5 bases). The V end was cut by 2 bases, the J end by 1 base, with 13 bases between. This CDR3 is built from 16 residues. CDR1 is MNHNS, CDR2 SASEGT, per germline. The CDR3 DNA reads as TGTGCCAGCAGTGAATTGAAGGGGATCGGCACAGATACGCAGTATTTT. Protein: CASSELKGIGTDTQYF.

The chain has TRBV7-3 and TRBJ2-3, with TRBD2 matching 8 bases. The CDR3 length is 15 residues. The germline V gene encodes CDR1 SGHTA and CDR2 FQGTGA. V dropped 7 bases and J dropped 2; count of bases not matched to a gene: 8. CDR3 loop: CASTPGGRDTDTQYF. For the CDR3, the DNA is TGTGCCAGCACCCCGGGGGGGCGCGACACAGATACGCAGTATTTT.

The rearrangement joins TRBV10-3 to TRBJ2-3; 8 bases align to TRBD2. Looked up from germline, CDR1 is ENHRY and CDR2 is SYGVKD. The CDR3 extends over 14 amino acids. V shed 6 bases and J 5 bases; nucleotides not matched to a gene: 7. For the CDR3, the DNA is TGTGCCATCAGCCCACGGGCGGGGGGAGATACGCAGTATTTT. Translating gives CAISPRAGGDTQYF.

The chain is built from TRBV19 and TRBJ2-1; a possible D gene is TRBD2 (5 bases). The germline V gene encodes CDR1 LNHDA and CDR2 SQIVND (reference sequence). The ends were cut back, 7 bases at V and 7 bases at J, with 8 bases in the middle. The CDR3 contains 11 residues. In nucleotides, the CDR3 is TGTGCCAGTATTCGGGGAAATGAGCAGTTCTTC. It is translated as CASIRGNEQFF.

This sequence joins TRBV27 and TRBJ2-7, with 8 positions matching TRBD1. Germline V gene lookup returns CDR1 MNHEY and CDR2 SMNVEV (reference sequence). This CDR3 has 14 residues. The ends lost 2 bases at V and 4 bases at J; junction bases unmatched: 4. CDR3 nucleotides: TGTGCCAGCAGTTTAACGACAGGGGCGTACGAGCAGTACTTC. Translated, it gives CASSLTTGAYEQYF.

The CDR3 DNA reads TGTGCCAGCCGCGGACAGGGGGCGGGGGACACTGAAGCTTTCTTT. Amino acids: CASRGQGAGDTEAFF. This chain connects TRBV6-5 to TRBJ1-1; 11 nucleotides match TRBD1. This CDR3 spans 15 amino acids. Germline lookup yields CDR1 MNHEY and CDR2 SVGAGI. After removal of 8 bases from V and 3 bases from J, the junction contained 8 bases not matched to a gene.

The rearrangement links TRBV27 to TRBJ2-7; 9 nucleotides agree with TRBD1. J was trimmed by 3 bases and V by 5 bases; bases with no gene match: 2. This CDR3 is 13 amino acids long. Germline V gene sequence: CDR1 MNHEY, CDR2 SMNVEV (reference sequence). CDR3 loop: CASSTGQGYEQYF. The CDR3 nucleotides are TGTGCCAGCAGTACGGGACAGGGCTACGAGCAGTACTTC.

The chain carries TRBV2 and TRBJ2-7, with TRBD2 matching over 14 bases. This CDR3 region has 18 residues. Trimming at V came to 7 bases and at J to 2 bases, leaving 13 bases not matched to a gene. Germline CDR1 is SNHLY and CDR2 is FYNNEI. In DNA form, the CDR3 reads TGTGCCAGCAAGTTCCCCGGGACTAGCGGGGGTTTGACCTACGAGCAGTACTTC. As protein: CASKFPGTSGGLTYEQYF. Full variable domain (rest looked up from reference TRBV2 and TRBJ2-7): EPEVTQTPSHQVTQMGQEVILRCVPISNHLYFYWYRQILGQKVEFLVSFYNNEISEKSEIFDDQFSVERPDGSNFTLKIRSTKLEDSAMYFCASKFPGTSGGLTYEQYFGPGTRLTVT.

The chain joins TRBV5-6 to TRBJ1-1; 12 positions match TRBD1. The CDR3 runs to 17 residues. Trimming cost V 3 bases and J 5 bases; bases outside gene matches: 11. The germline V gene encodes CDR1 SGHDT and CDR2 YYEEEE. Here the CDR3 reads CASSWGTGGSMGTEAFF. CDR3 nucleotide sequence: TGTGCCAGCAGCTGGGGGACAGGGGGCTCAATGGGGACTGAAGCTTTCTTT.

This clone has only a few counts. The rearrangement links TRBV6-5 to TRBJ2-5; 8 positions agree with TRBD1. The V gene end was trimmed by 6 bases and the J gene end by 2 bases; junction bases not matched to a gene: 5. This CDR3 region has 14 residues. Germline assignment: CDR1 MNHEY and CDR2 SVGAGI. The CDR3 loop reads CASSRTGPQETQYF. Here the CDR3 DNA reads TGTGCCAGCAGCAGGACAGGGCCACAAGAGACCCAGTACTTC.

The gene calls are TRBV5-5 and TRBJ1-1; possibly TRBD1 for D (6 bases). The CDR3 runs 14 residues. Trimming cost V 2 bases and J 2 bases, with 10 bases left between them. The germline V gene has CDR1 SGHKS and CDR2 YYEKEE (reference sequence). The CDR3 DNA reads as TGTGCCAGCAGCTTTACAGGGACCAACACTGAAGCTTTCTTT. This codes for CASSFTGTNTEAFF.

Comment on this clone: At the DNA level, this CDR3 is encoded by other sequences in the same sample as well. The J gene is TRBJ2-7, the V gene TRBV20-1; no definite D call. Trimming stripped 6 bases from V and 5 bases from J, with 11 bases between. This CDR3 region has 11 residues. Germline loops: CDR1 DFQATT, CDR2 SNEGSKA (reference sequence). The CDR3 sequence: CSANSGHEQYF. The DNA for the CDR3 is TGCAGTGCCAACAGTGGCCACGAGCAGTACTTC.

The CDR3 spells CAYSRGDYGYTF. The CDR3 DNA is TGTGCCTACAGCAGGGGAGATTATGGCTACACCTTC. This chain joins TRBV28 and TRBJ1-2; tentatively, D is TRBD1 (6 bases). Germline V gene data show CDR1 as MDHEN and CDR2 as SYDVKM. Trimming removed 11 bases from V and 5 bases from J, with 15 bases in between. The CDR3 totals 12 residues.

This rearrangement joins TRBV7-3 to TRBJ1-6; TRBD1 matches at 9 bases. Germline values: CDR1 SGHTA, CDR2 FQGTGA. This CDR3 has 18 residues. Losses at the gene ends were 0 bases for V and 9 bases for J; bases not matched to a gene: 12. The CDR3 sequence: CASSLTPFGQGLGSPLHF. The CDR3 DNA follows: TGTGCCAGCAGCTTAACCCCCTTCGGACAGGGGTTGGGTTCACCCCTCCACTTT. The full variable domain, with the rest looked up from reference TRBV7-3 and TRBJ1-6, is GAGVSQTPSNKVTEKGKYVELRCDPISGHTALYWYRQSLGQGPEFLIYFQGTGAADDSGLPNDRFFAVRPEGSVSTLKIQRTERGDSAVYLCASSLTPFGQGLGSPLHFGNGTRLTVT.

The V gene is TRBV28, the J gene TRBJ2-7; tentatively, D is TRBD1 (7 bases). CDR1 and CDR2 from the germline V gene are MDHEN and SYDVKM. Trimming shortened V by 11 bases and J by 5 bases, and 19 bases separated the two germline ends. There are 13 residues in the CDR3. The CDR3 spells CAGRPGGGDEQYF. CDR3 DNA: TGTGCCGGACGGCCAGGGGGAGGCGACGAGCAGTACTTC.